The rows below give T cell receptor beta chains drawn from one sample of a study of human T cells and chemical hapten exposure. TCRdb redid the calling of the RACE reads with MiXCR, one entry per CDR3 protein. The sample lists 85,000 to 95,000 distinct CDR3 sequences; roughly 11% were seen once. The sequencing here drew on whole blood, taken in connection with sensitization to the hapten diphenylcyclopropenone (DPC). These receptor sequences come from a man aged 40-49 years with alopecia areata. Some clones in this sample may be carry-over from other donors' samples. The CDR3 runs from the conserved cysteine through the conserved F or W. The order of the fields is V gene, J gene, D gene, clone size, CDR3 DNA, CDR3 protein. A D gene is named only where the DNA matches it firmly. Rows may omit the clone size; those that give it use once, few, many or a size class.

TRBV5-1	TRBJ2-3	-	few	TGCGCCAGCAGCTTTGATACAGATACGCAGTATTTT	CASSFDTDTQYF
TRBV7-3	TRBJ1-1	-	many	TGTGCCAGCAGCTTAAACGGGGAACGCGCTTTCTTT	CASSLNGERAFF
TRBV12-5	TRBJ2-3	-	-	TGTGCTAGTGGTTTGGACAGCTTCGCGGTGGCAGATACGCAGTATTTT	CASGLDSFAVADTQYF
TRBV7-2	TRBJ2-7	-	few	TGTGCCAGCAGCTGGCTGTGGGGGAGCTCCTACGAGCAGTACTTC	CASSWLWGSSYEQYF
TRBV7-9	TRBJ2-6	-	-	TGTGCCAGCAGCTCGGACAGAGGTTCCTCTGGGGCCAACGTCCTGACTTTC	CASSSDRGSSGANVLTF
TRBV12-3/TRBV12-4	TRBJ2-1	-	few	TGTGCCAGCAGTTTACAGAATATCGAGCAGTTCTTC	CASSLQNIEQFF
TRBV5-1	TRBJ2-4	-	-	TGTGCCAGCAGCTTCTCAAGGGACCCATTCCTAGCCAAAAACATTCAGTACTTC	CASSFSRDPFLAKNIQYF
TRBV6-6	TRBJ2-1	-	few	TGTGCCAGCAGAGCCGGGACGTATTCCTACAATGAGCAGTTCTTC	CASRAGTYSYNEQFF
TRBV6-6	TRBJ2-3	-	many	TGTGCCAGCAGACCGCCGGTCTGGACTAGCACAGATACGCAGTATTTT	CASRPPVWTSTDTQYF
TRBV6-2/TRBV6-3	TRBJ1-2	-	-	TGTGCCAGCAGTTACTCCCCTGACAGTGATGGCTACACCTTC	CASSYSPDSDGYTF
TRBV18	TRBJ1-3	-	few	TGTGCCAGCTCACCAACCAGGGAACTCTCTGGAAACACCATATATTTT	CASSPTRELSGNTIYF
TRBV20-1	TRBJ2-3	-	-	TGCAGTGCTAATTCTCGGCGGGCGACCACAGATACGCAGTATTTT	CSANSRRATTDTQYF
TRBV12-3/TRBV12-4	TRBJ1-4	-	-	TGTGCCAGCAGTTTGTTCGCTAATGAAAAACTGTTTTTT	CASSLFANEKLFF
TRBV10-3	TRBJ1-1	-	-	TGTGCCATTTCGGCCCAGGGAACGACTGAAGCTTTCTTT	CAISAQGTTEAFF
TRBV29-1	TRBJ2-1	TRBD2	many	TGCAGCGTTGGGACTAGCGGGCCCTACAATGAGCAGTTCTTC	CSVGTSGPYNEQFF
TRBV5-6	TRBJ1-5	-	many	TGTGCCAGCAGCAAGGGATCAGGGCCCCAGCATTTT	CASSKGSGPQHF
TRBV11-2	TRBJ1-6	TRBD1	few	TGTGCCAGCAGCTTAGCCCTGGACAGGGGAAGGAATTCACCCCTCCACTTT	CASSLALDRGRNSPLHF
TRBV7-2	TRBJ2-7	-	few	TGTGCCAGCAGCCCCTACAGGGACCCCGAGCAGTACTTC	CASSPYRDPEQYF
TRBV14	TRBJ2-3	TRBD1	few	TGTGCCAGCAGCGCCGAGACAGGGGTTAACACAGATACGCAGTATTTT	CASSAETGVNTDTQYF
TRBV12-3/TRBV12-4	TRBJ1-1	TRBD1	-	TGTGCCAGCAGTCCCATTACCCTGACAGGGCATAACACTGAAGCTTTCTTT	CASSPITLTGHNTEAFF
TRBV12-3/TRBV12-4	TRBJ1-1	-	many	TGTGCCAGCAGTTTCGGGAGGGGTGAAGCTTTCTTT	CASSFGRGEAFF
TRBV6-2/TRBV6-3	TRBJ2-5	TRBD1	many	TGTGCCGCGGACCAGGGGGCGATTCCAGAGACCCAGTACTTC	CAADQGAIPETQYF
TRBV28	TRBJ2-3	-	few	TGTGCCAGCAGTATCAGGGAGCCCCTCCCAGATACGCAGTATTTT	CASSIREPLPDTQYF
TRBV28	TRBJ1-5	TRBD1	-	TGTGCCAGCAGCAAAGACAGGGGAGTCAGCAATCAGCCCCAGCATTTT	CASSKDRGVSNQPQHF
TRBV28	TRBJ2-3	-	few	TGTGCCAGCAGTTTACCCCCCTTAGATACGCAGTATTTT	CASSLPPLDTQYF
TRBV11-2	TRBJ1-6	-	many	TGTGCCAGCAGCTCCTCGACCTATAATTCACCCCTCCACTTT	CASSSSTYNSPLHF
TRBV10-2	TRBJ1-5	-	-	TGCGCCAGCAGTGAAAGGGTAGAACAGCCCCAGCATTTT	CASSERVEQPQHF
TRBV2	TRBJ1-3	-	many	TGTGCCAGCAGATTTCTAACTGGAAACACCATATATTTT	CASRFLTGNTIYF
TRBV7-2	TRBJ2-1	-	few	TGTGCCAGCAGCCGGGACTCTTTCGGGACTGAGCAGTTCTTC	CASSRDSFGTEQFF
TRBV29-1	TRBJ2-2	-	few	TGCAGCGTTAGCACCGGGGAGCTGTTTTTT	CSVSTGELFF
TRBV20-1	TRBJ2-7	TRBD1	many	TGCAGTGCTAGGGATTTCAGGGGGCGATCGTACGAGCAGTACTTC	CSARDFRGRSYEQYF
TRBV6-5	TRBJ2-7	-	-	TGTGCCAGCAATAGCGTCTCCTACGAGCAGTACTTC	CASNSVSYEQYF
TRBV27	TRBJ1-1	TRBD1	-	TGTGCCAGCAGTCTGGGCCGACGACAGGGGACGAACACTGAAGCTTTCTTT	CASSLGRRQGTNTEAFF
TRBV20-1	TRBJ2-3	TRBD1	-	TGCAGTGCTAGAGGGCGGACAGGGAGCACAGATACGCAGTATTTT	CSARGRTGSTDTQYF
TRBV12-3/TRBV12-4	TRBJ2-1	TRBD2	-	TGTGCCAGCAGGGCGACTAGCGGGAGATACAATGAGCAGTTCTTC	CASRATSGRYNEQFF
TRBV7-2	TRBJ2-7	TRBD1	-	TGTGCCAGCAGCTCTTACCGACAGGGAAGGTCTACCTACGAGCAGTACTTC	CASSSYRQGRSTYEQYF
TRBV27	TRBJ1-2	-	-	TGTGCCAGCAGTTTTTCGTCAGGTTTCTATGGCTACACCTTC	CASSFSSGFYGYTF
TRBV11-2	TRBJ2-7	TRBD2	few	TGTGCCAGCATCAACTGGACTAGCGGCGACGAGCAGTACTTC	CASINWTSGDEQYF
TRBV7-3	TRBJ2-2	-	few	TGTGCCAGCAGCTTATTGGGGGATCCGAACACCGGGGAGCTGTTTTTT	CASSLLGDPNTGELFF
TRBV14	TRBJ1-3	-	many	TGTGCCAGCAGCCCTCCCGGACCGATCGGGGCGGACACCATATATTTT	CASSPPGPIGADTIYF
TRBV11-1	TRBJ1-1	-	few	TGTGCCAGCAGCTTAGACGGGACTGAAGCTTTCTTT	CASSLDGTEAFF
TRBV5-1	TRBJ2-7	-	few	TGCGCCAGCAGCTTGGTTCCCCGTTTGGAGCAGTACTTC	CASSLVPRLEQYF
TRBV25-1	TRBJ2-7	TRBD2	few	TGTGCCAGCAGTGAGTTTAGCGGGAGCTCCTACGAGCAGTACTTC	CASSEFSGSSYEQYF
TRBV25-1	TRBJ2-3	-	-	TGTGCCAGCAGTGGCACAGAAACTATCACAGATACGCAGTATTTT	CASSGTETITDTQYF
TRBV12-3/TRBV12-4	TRBJ2-1	-	few	TGTGCCAGCAGTTTAGGAGAGGGCCCCTACAATGAGCAGTTCTTC	CASSLGEGPYNEQFF
TRBV29-1	TRBJ2-5	-	few	TGCAGCGTTGAAGTTCCTGGGGAGACCCAGTACTTC	CSVEVPGETQYF
TRBV20-1	TRBJ2-4	-	many	TGCAGTGCTAGAATCTGGCCCAAAAACATTCAGTACTTC	CSARIWPKNIQYF
TRBV16	TRBJ1-1	-	-	TGTGCCAGCAGCTACAGAGAAACGAACACTGAAGCTTTCTTT	CASSYRETNTEAFF
TRBV20-1	TRBJ1-3	-	few	TGCAGTGCTATACAAGGAAACACCATATATTTT	CSAIQGNTIYF
TRBV7-3	TRBJ1-5	-	many	TGTGCCAGCAGCCCCGGGAGGAATCAGCCCCAGCATTTT	CASSPGRNQPQHF
TRBV20-1	TRBJ2-3	TRBD2	few	TGCAGTGCTAGAGTCCCTGACAGATTGGGGAGCGGGAGGCGGGCGCAGTATTTT	CSARVPDRLGSGRRAQYF
TRBV29-1	TRBJ1-4	-	-	TGCAGCGTTGAAGGGTTCGGGGAAAAACTGTTTTTT	CSVEGFGEKLFF